The sequence of this TCR beta chain was determined in a study of T cell responses to AZD1222 COVID-19 vaccine. CDR3 length: 15 amino acids. Germline loops: CDR1 ENHRY, CDR2 SYGVKD. Trimming took off 2 bases at V and 9 bases at J, with 17 bases between the two ends. Assay: immunoSEQ multiplex PCR; the TCRdb copy retains only in-frame clones and omits some. The sample has approximately 150,000 clones, approximately 93% seen once. A remark on this clone: Its antigen is as yet unknown.

The study's findings and limits: Elevations in Spike-specific TCR breadth and depth followed administration of two AZD1222 doses. Across the whole spike, CD4 TCRs peaked at regions 160-218 and 743-854.

This specimen consisted of peripheral blood, obtained on day 0 of MenACWY control vaccination. This receptor was obtained from an adult in good health. V gene TRBV10-3 combines with J gene TRBJ2-1; a weak D match, TRBD1 (6 bases). The CDR3 loop is CAISEEGQPPVEQFF. As DNA, the CDR3 is TGTGCCATCAGTGAGGAAGGACAGCCCCCGGTTGAGCAGTTCTTC.